This TCR beta chain came from a study of human T cells and chemical hapten exposure. The V end was cut by 3 bases, the J end by 2 bases, with 4 bases between. This CDR3 comprises 12 residues. Germline V CDR1 and CDR2: LGHDT, YNNKEL (reference sequence). Time point reported: patch test 2, 6 weeks after DPC sensitization. Treatment defined: therapeutic diphenylcyclopropenone sensitization with weekly scalp DPC. Patches went on only after blood had been drawn each time. Patients had alopecia, were aged 18 to 70, and were not pregnant. Overall study results and limits: It was expanded TCRs that formed significantly more large CDR3 similarity clusters than controls did.

This clonotype occurred a few times. Its matching antigen is unknown. Library preparation tagged each individual cDNA molecule with a unique molecular identifier. TCRdb used MiXCR to reprocess the RACE reads, holding one entry per CDR3 protein. The sample consists of about 69,000 distinct CDR3 sequences, 10% of them appearing once. This receptor was obtained from a woman in her fifties or sixties with alopecia areata. Some clones in this sample may be carry-over from other donors' samples. V and J are TRBV3-1 and TRBJ2-5; no clear D. The sample in question was whole blood, obtained in connection with sensitization to the hapten diphenylcyclopropenone (DPC). The CDR3 nucleotides are TGTGCCAGCAGCCATGTACAAGAGACCCAGTACTTC. Its protein product is CASSHVQETQYF.